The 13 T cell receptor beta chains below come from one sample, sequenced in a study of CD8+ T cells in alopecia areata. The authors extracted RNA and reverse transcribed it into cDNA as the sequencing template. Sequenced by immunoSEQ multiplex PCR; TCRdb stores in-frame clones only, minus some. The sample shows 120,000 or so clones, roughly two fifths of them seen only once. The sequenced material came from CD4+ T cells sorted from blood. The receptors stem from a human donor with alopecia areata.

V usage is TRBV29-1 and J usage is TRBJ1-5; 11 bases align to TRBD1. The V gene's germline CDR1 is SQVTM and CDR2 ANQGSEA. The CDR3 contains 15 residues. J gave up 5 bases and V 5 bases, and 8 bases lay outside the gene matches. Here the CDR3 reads CSVSIGQGAYQPQHF. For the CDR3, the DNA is TGCAGCGTTTCCATTGGACAGGGGGCTTATCAGCCCCAGCATTTT.

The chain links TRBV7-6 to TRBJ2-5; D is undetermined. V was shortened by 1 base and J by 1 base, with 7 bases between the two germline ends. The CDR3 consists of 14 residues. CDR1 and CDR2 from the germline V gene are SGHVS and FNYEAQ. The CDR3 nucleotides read TGTGCCAGCAGCTTAGGACCTATCCAAGAGACCCAGTACTTC. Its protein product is CASSLGPIQETQYF.

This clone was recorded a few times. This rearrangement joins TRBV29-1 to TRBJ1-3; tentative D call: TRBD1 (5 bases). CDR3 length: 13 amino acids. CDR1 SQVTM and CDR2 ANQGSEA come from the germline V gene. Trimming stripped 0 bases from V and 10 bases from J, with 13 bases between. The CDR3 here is CSVEDRAGETIYF. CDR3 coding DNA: TGCAGCGTTGAAGACCGGGCGGGGGAGACCATATATTTT.

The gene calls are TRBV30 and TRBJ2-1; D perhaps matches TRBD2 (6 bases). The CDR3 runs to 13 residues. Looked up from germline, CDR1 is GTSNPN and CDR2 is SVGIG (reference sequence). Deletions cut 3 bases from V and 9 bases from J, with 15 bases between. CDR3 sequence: CAWSGGPEGEQFF. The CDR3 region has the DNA TGTGCCTGGAGCGGGGGACCCGAGGGTGAGCAGTTCTTC. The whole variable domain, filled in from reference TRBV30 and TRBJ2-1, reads SQTIHQWPATLVQPVGSPLSLECTVEGTSNPNLYWYRQAAGRGLQLLFYSVGIGQISSEVPQNLSASRPQDRQFILSSKKLLLSDSGFYLCAWSGGPEGEQFFGPGTRLTVL.

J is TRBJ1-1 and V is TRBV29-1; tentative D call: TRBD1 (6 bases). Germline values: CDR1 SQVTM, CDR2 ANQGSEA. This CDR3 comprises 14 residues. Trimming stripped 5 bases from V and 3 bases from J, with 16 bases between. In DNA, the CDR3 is TGCAGCGTTACTGGTTGGAACAGGGACACTGAAGCTTTCTTT. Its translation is CSVTGWNRDTEAFF.

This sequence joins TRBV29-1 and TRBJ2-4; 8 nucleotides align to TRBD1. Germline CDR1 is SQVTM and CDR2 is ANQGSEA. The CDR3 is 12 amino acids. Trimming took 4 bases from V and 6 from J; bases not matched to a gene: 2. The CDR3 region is CSVVDRGNIQYF. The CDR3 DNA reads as TGCAGCGTTGTTGACAGGGGAAACATTCAGTACTTC.

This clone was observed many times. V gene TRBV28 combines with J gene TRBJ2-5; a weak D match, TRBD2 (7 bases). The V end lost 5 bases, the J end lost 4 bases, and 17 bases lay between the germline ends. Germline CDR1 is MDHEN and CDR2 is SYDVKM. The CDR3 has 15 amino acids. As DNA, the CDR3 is TGTGCCAGCAGTCCCGTCTCGGGGGGCGGAGAGACCCAGTACTTC. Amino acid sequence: CASSPVSGGGETQYF.

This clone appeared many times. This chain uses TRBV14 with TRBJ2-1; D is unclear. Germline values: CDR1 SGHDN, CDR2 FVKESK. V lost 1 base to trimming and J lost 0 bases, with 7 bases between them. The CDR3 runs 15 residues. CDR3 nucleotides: TGTGCCAGCAGCCAAGGGCTGAACTCCTACAATGAGCAGTTCTTC. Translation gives CASSQGLNSYNEQFF.

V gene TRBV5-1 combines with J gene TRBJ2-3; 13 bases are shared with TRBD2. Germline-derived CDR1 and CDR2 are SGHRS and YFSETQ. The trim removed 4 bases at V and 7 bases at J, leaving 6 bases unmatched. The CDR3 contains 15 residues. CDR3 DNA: TGCGCCAGCAGCCCTGGACTAGCGGGAGTATATACGCAGTATTTT. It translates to CASSPGLAGVYTQYF.

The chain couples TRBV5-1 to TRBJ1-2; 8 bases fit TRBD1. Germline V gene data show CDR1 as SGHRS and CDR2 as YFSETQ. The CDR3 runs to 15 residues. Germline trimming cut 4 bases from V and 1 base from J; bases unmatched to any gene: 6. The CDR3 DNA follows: TGCGCCAGCAGCCCTATGACAGGGGTTAACTATGGCTACACCTTC. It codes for CASSPMTGVNYGYTF.

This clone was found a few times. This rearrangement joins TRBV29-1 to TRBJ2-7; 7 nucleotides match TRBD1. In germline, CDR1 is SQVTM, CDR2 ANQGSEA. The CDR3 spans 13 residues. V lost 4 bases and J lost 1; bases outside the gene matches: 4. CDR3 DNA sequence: TGCAGCGTTGGGGGGACAGAGTCCTACGAGCAGTACTTC. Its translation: CSVGGTESYEQYF.

Here the CDR3 DNA reads TGTGCCAGCAGTTACTCGGAGGGGGTCAAGGAGACCCAGTACTTC. Residues: CASSYSEGVKETQYF. The chain has TRBV6-6 and TRBJ2-5; D could derive from TRBD1 or TRBD2 (6 bases each). V was trimmed by 0 bases and J by 5 bases, leaving 13 bases between them. CDR1 MNHNY and CDR2 SVGAGI come from the germline V gene (reference sequence). This CDR3 has 15 amino acids.

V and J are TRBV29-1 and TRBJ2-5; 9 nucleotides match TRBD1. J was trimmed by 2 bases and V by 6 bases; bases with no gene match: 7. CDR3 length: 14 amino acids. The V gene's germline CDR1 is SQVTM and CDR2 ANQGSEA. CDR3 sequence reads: CSVPGTGLQETQYF. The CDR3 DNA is TGCAGCGTGCCCGGGACAGGGCTACAAGAGACCCAGTACTTC.